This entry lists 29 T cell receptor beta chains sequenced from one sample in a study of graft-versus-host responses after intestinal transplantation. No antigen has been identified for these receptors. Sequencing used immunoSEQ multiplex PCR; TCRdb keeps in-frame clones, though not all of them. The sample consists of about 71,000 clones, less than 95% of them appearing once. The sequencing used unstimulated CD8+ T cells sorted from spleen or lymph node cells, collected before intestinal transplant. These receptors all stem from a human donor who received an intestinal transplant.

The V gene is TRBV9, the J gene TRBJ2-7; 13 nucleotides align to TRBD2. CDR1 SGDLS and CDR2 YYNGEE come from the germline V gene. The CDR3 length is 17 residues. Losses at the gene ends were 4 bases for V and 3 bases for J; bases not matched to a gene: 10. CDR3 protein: CASSPTTSGGPGYEQYF. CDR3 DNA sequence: TGTGCCAGCAGCCCGACGACTAGCGGGGGGCCCGGCTACGAGCAGTACTTC.

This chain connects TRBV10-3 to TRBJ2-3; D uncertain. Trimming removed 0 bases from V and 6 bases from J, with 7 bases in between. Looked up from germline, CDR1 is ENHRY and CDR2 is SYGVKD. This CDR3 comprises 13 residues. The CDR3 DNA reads TGTGCCATCAGTGAGTCGGCAGGTGATACGCAGTATTTT. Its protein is CAISESAGDTQYF.

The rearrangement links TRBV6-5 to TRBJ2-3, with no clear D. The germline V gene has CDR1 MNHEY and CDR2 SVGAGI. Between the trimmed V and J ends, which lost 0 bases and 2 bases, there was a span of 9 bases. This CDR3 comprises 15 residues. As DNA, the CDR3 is TGTGCCAGCAGTTACTCGAGAGGAGTCACAGATACGCAGTATTTT. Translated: CASSYSRGVTDTQYF.

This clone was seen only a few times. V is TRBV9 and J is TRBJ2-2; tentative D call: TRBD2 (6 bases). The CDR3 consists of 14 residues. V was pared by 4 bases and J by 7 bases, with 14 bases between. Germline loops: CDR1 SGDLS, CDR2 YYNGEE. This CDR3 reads CASSPPGGGGELFF. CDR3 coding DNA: TGTGCCAGCAGCCCCCCCGGGGGAGGCGGGGAGCTGTTTTTT. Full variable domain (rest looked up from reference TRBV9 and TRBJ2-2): DSGVTQTPKHLITATGQRVTLRCSPRSGDLSVYWYQQSLDQGLQFLIQYYNGEERAKGNILERFSAQQFPDLHSELNLSSLELGDSALYFCASSPPGGGGELFFGEGSRLTVL.

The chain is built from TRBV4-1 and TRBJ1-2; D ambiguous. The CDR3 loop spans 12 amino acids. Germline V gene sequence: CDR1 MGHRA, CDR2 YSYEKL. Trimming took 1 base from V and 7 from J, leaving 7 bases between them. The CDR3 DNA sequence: TGCGCCAGCAGCCAAGGAGCTGCTGGCTACACCTTC. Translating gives CASSQGAAGYTF.

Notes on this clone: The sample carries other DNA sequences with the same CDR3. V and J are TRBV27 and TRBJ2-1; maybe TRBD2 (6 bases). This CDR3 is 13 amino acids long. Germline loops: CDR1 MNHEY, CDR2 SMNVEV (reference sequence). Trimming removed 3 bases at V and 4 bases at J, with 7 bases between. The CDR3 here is CASSFGGYNEQFF. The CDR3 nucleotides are TGTGCCAGCAGTTTCGGAGGGTACAATGAGCAGTTCTTC.

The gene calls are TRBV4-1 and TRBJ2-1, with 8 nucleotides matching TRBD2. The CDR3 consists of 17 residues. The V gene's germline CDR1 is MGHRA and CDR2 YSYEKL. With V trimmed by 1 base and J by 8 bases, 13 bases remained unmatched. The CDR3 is CASSQALGPGGRYEQFF. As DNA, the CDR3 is TGCGCCAGCAGCCAAGCCCTGGGGCCGGGGGGGCGATATGAGCAGTTCTTC.

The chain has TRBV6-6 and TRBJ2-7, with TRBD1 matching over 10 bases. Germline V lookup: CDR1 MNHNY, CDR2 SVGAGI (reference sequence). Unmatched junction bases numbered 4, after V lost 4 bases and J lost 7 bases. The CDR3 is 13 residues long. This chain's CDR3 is CASSSTGGREQYF. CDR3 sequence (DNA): TGTGCCAGCAGTTCGACAGGGGGCAGGGAGCAGTACTTC.

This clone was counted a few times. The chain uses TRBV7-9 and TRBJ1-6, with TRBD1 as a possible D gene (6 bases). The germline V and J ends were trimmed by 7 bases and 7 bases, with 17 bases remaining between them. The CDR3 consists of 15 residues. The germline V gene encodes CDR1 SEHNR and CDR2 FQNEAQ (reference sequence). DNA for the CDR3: TGTGCCAGCATCCCCGCGGGGGCCGACAATTCACCCCTCCACTTT. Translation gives CASIPAGADNSPLHF.

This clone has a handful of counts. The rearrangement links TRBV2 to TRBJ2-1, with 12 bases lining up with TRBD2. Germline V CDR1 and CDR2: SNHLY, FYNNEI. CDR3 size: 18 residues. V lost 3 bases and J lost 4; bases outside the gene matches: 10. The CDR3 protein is CASSDSSGGASLYNEQFF. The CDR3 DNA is TGTGCCAGCAGTGATTCTAGCGGGGGGGCCTCCTTATACAATGAGCAGTTCTTC.

CDR3 sequence reads: CASSTTQGDTEAFF. Here the CDR3 DNA reads TGCGCCAGCAGCACCACGCAAGGGGACACTGAAGCTTTCTTT. The rearrangement links TRBV4-1 to TRBJ1-1; D is possibly TRBD1 (5 bases). V shed 5 bases and J shed 3 bases, with 13 bases lying between them. The CDR3 is made up of 14 amino acids. The V gene's germline CDR1 is MGHRA and CDR2 YSYEKL.

This CDR3 reads CASSSVQLNEKLFF. The CDR3 coding sequence is TGTGCCAGCAGTTCGGTACAGCTTAATGAAAAACTGTTTTTT. This rearrangement joins TRBV6-5 to TRBJ1-4; D remains unclear. CDR1 is MNHEY and CDR2 is SVGAGI in the germline V gene. The CDR3 is 14 residues long. V lost 4 bases, J lost 4 bases, and 10 bases lay in between.

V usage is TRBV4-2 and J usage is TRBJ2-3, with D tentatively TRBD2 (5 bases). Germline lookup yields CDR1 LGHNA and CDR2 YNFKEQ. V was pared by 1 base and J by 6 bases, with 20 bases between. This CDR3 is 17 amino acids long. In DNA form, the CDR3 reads TGTGCCAGCAGCCAAGGGAGACTAATCTTAACGGGGGATACGCAGTATTTT. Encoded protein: CASSQGRLILTGDTQYF.

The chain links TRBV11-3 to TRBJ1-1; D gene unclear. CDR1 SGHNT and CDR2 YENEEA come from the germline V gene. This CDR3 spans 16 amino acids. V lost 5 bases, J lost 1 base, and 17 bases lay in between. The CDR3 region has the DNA TGTGCCAGCAGCATAAACGTGGGCCCGCCGAACACTGAAGCTTTCTTT. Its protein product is CASSINVGPPNTEAFF.

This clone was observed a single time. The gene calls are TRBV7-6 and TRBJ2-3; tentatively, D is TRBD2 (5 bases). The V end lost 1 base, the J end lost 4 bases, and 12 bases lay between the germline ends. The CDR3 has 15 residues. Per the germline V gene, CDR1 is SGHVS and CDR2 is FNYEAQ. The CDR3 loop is CASSLVAGAPDTQYF. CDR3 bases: TGTGCCAGCAGCTTAGTGGCGGGTGCTCCAGATACGCAGTATTTT.

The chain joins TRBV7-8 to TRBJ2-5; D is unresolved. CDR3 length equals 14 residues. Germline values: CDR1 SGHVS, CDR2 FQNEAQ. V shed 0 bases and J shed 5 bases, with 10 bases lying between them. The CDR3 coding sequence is TGTGCCAGCAGCTTAGCCGTAGCTTGGGAGACCCAGTACTTC. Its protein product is CASSLAVAWETQYF.

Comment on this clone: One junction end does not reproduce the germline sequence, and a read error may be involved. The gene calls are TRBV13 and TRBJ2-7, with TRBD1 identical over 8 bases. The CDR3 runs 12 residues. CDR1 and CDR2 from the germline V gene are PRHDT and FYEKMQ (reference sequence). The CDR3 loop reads CASSVGTGKQYF. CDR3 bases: TGTGCCAGCAGCGTAGGGACAGGCAAGCAGTACTTC.

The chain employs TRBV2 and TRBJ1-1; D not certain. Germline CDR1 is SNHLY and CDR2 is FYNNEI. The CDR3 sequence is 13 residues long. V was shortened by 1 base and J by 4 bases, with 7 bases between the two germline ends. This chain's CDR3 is CASSEVPVTEAFF. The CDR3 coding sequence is TGTGCCAGCAGTGAAGTGCCAGTCACTGAAGCTTTCTTT.

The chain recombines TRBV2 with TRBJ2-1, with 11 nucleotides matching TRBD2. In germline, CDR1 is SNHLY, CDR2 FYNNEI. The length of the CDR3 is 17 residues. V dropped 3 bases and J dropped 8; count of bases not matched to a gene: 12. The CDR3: CASSDTPLAGGLDEQFF. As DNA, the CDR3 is TGTGCCAGCAGTGACACCCCCCTAGCGGGGGGTTTGGATGAGCAGTTCTTC. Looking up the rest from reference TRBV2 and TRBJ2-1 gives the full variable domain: EPEVTQTPSHQVTQMGQEVILRCVPISNHLYFYWYRQILGQKVEFLVSFYNNEISEKSEIFDDQFSVERPDGSNFTLKIRSTKLEDSAMYFCASSDTPLAGGLDEQFFGPGTRLTVL.

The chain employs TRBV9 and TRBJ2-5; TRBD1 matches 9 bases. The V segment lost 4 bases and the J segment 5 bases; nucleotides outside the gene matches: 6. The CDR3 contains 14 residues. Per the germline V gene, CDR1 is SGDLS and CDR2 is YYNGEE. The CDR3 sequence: CASSPGTGTETQYF. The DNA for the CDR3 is TGTGCCAGCAGCCCCGGGACAGGGACGGAGACCCAGTACTTC. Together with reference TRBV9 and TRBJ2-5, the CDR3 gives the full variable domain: DSGVTQTPKHLITATGQRVTLRCSPRSGDLSVYWYQQSLDQGLQFLIQYYNGEERAKGNILERFSAQQFPDLHSELNLSSLELGDSALYFCASSPGTGTETQYFGPGTRLLVL.

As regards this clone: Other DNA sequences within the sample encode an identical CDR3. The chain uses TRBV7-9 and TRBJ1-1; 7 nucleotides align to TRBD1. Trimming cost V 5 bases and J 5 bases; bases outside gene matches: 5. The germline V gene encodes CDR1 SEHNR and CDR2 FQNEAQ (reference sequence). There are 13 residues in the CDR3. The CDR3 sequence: CASSPPGGTEAFF. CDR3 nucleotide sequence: TGTGCCAGCAGCCCTCCAGGGGGAACTGAAGCTTTCTTT.

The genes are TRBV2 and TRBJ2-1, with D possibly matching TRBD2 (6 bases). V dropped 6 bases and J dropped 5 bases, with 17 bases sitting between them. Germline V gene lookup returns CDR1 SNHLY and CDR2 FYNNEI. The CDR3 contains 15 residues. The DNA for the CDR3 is TGTGCCAGCAGGGCCCTTACGGGGGAACACAATGAGCAGTTCTTC. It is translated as CASRALTGEHNEQFF.

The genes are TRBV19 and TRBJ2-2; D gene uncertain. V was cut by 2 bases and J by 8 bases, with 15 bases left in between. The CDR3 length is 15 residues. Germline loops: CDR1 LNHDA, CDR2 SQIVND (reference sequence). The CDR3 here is CASSISDTPEGELFF. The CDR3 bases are TGTGCCAGTAGTATATCTGACACTCCCGAAGGGGAGCTGTTTTTT.

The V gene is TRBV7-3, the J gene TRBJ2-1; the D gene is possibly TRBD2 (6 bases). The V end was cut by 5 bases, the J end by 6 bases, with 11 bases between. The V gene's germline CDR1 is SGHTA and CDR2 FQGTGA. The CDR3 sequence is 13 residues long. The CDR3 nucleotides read TGTGCCAGCAGCCCGGCGGGAAGCAATGAGCAGTTCTTC. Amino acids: CASSPAGSNEQFF.

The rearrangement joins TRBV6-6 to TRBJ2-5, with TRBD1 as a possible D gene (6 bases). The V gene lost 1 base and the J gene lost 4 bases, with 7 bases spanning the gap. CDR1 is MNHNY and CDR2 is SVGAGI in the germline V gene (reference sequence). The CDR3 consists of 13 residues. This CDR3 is CASSYWGPETQYF. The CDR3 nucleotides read TGTGCCAGCAGTTACTGGGGGCCAGAGACCCAGTACTTC.

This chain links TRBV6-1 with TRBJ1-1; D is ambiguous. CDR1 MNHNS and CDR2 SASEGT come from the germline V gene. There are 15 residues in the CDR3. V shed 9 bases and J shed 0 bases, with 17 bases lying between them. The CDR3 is CASIPPHRLNTEAFF. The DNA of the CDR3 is TGTGCCAGTATACCCCCGCACAGATTGAACACTGAAGCTTTCTTT.

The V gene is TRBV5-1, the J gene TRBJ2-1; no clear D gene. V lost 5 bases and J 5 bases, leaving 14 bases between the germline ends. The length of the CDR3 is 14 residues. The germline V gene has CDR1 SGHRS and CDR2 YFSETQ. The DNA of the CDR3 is TGCGCCAGCAGGTCTGGTGGGCCCCACAATGAGCAGTTCTTC. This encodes CASRSGGPHNEQFF. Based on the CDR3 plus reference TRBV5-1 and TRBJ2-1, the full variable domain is KAGVTQTPRYLIKTRGQQVTLSCSPISGHRSVSWYQQTPGQGLQFLFEYFSETQRNKGNFPGRFSGRQFSNSRSEMNVSTLELGDSALYLCASRSGGPHNEQFFGPGTRLTVL.

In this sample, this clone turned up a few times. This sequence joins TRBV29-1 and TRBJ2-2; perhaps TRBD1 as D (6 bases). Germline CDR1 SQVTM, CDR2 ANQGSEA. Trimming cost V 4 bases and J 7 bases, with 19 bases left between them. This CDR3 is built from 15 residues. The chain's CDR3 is CSVVSPHVGGGELFF. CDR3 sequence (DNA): TGCAGCGTTGTCAGCCCACACGTAGGGGGCGGGGAGCTGTTTTTT.

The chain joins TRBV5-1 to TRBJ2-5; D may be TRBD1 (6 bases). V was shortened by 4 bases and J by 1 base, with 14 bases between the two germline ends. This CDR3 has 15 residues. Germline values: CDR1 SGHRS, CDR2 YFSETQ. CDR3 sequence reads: CASSPDSSAQETQYF. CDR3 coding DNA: TGCGCCAGCAGCCCGGACAGTTCGGCCCAAGAGACCCAGTACTTC.